Listed below are T cell receptor beta chains from one sample, sequenced in a study of blood T cell repertoires in COVID-19. The method was immunoSEQ multiplex PCR; TCRdb's version includes in-frame clones alone and lacks a portion of them. The sample yields about 200,000 clones, approximately 91% seen once. The sequenced material came from peripheral blood. The receptors were gathered from a man aged 50 to 60 with COVID-19, enrolled during active disease. Both conserved end residues are part of each CDR3. Each record gives: J gene, V gene, CDR3 protein.

TRBJ1-3,TRBV5-1,CASSFGEGTPGNTIYF
TRBJ2-1,TRBV9,CASSERLAGTSDEQFF
TRBJ2-5,TRBV4-1,CASGKRGQETQYF
TRBJ1-2,TRBV6-5,CASTRQGEKDGYTF
TRBJ2-5,TRBV12-3/TRBV12-4,CASRGQGQETQYF
TRBJ1-3,TRBV7-8,CASSGGATGNTIYF
TRBJ2-1,TRBV6-4,CASSRLAGNNEQFF
TRBJ1-1,TRBV29-1,CSVGRGMDTEAFF
TRBJ1-1,TRBV4-3,CASSRGQINTEAFF
TRBJ2-7,TRBV5-1,CASSLEGQGAGEQYF
TRBJ2-7,TRBV29-1,CSVAGQSYEQYF
TRBJ1-1,TRBV19,CASGDMPNTEAFF
TRBJ2-1,TRBV18,CASSLLLADEQFF